The entry that follows covers one T cell receptor (beta chain) sequence. The sample comes from a study of CD8 T cells in Susac syndrome. RNA in amounts of roughly 0.5 to 1 ug was reverse transcribed with random hexamers. Amplification of TCR beta CDR3 was carried out by immunoSEQ multiplex PCR, which covered 54 Vbeta and 13 Jbeta segments. A single record per CDR3 protein comes from TCRdb applying MiXCR to the immunoSEQ multiplex PCR reads. This sample has over 95,000 distinct CDR3 sequences, with around 90% found just once. Germline assignment: CDR1 PRHDT and CDR2 FYEKMQ (reference sequence). Deletions cut 4 bases from V and 8 bases from J, with 21 bases between. The CDR3 runs to 16 residues.

The sequencing input was CD8+ T cells from PBMCs. The TCR originated in a human donor in good health. The chain carries TRBV13 and TRBJ2-4, with D possibly matching TRBD1 (8 bases). The CDR3: CASSSGKGQGGYIQYF. The CDR3 DNA reads TGTGCCAGCAGCTCAGGCAAAGGACAGGGAGGGTACATTCAGTACTTC.